Below, one T cell receptor beta chain is given with its context. The data originate from a study of blood T cell repertoires in COVID-19. This CDR3 is 16 amino acids long. In germline, CDR1 is LGHNA, CDR2 YSLEER. V shed 1 base, J shed 6 bases, and the junction held 8 bases outside the gene matches. Repertoires were generated with immunoSEQ multiplex PCR, while TCRdb's copy carries only in-frame clones and drops some. This sample has fewer than 200,000 clones, with approximately 83% found just once. The receptor was isolated from a human donor in a cohort sampled during active COVID-19. The V gene is TRBV4-3, the J gene TRBJ2-3; 9 bases fit TRBD2. The sample consisted of peripheral blood. The CDR3 DNA is TGCGCCAGCAGCCAAGCAGCGGGGGGTGTCGGCGATACGCAGTATTTT. This sequence encodes CASSQAAGGVGDTQYF.